This passage covers 30 T cell receptor beta chains from one sample sequenced in a study of cytomegalovirus exposure and HLA in healthy donors. PCR primers comprised 60 Vbeta and 13 Jbeta primers. This table comes from immunoSEQ multiplex PCR, and its TCRdb copy is limited to in-frame clones, with some not included. The sample yields fewer than 250,000 clones, roughly 81% seen once. The sequenced sample was PBMCs. The receptors come from a woman aged 30 to 39 in good health and CMV-seropositive.

The chain combines TRBV27 with TRBJ1-4; TRBD1 might be the D (5 bases). V was clipped by 5 bases and J by 7 bases, with 20 bases between them. The CDR3 covers 16 residues. Germline lookup yields CDR1 MNHEY and CDR2 SMNVEV (reference sequence). The CDR3 here is CASSPRGGRSREKLFF. The CDR3 DNA reads as TGTGCCAGCAGTCCAAGGGGTGGGCGCTCCCGTGAAAAACTGTTTTTT.

This clone was observed a few times. The chain couples TRBV7-8 to TRBJ1-3, with 10 bases identical to TRBD1. The CDR3 loop spans 15 amino acids. V shed 4 bases and J 1 base; nucleotides not matched to a gene: 1. The germline V gene has CDR1 SGHVS and CDR2 FQNEAQ. The CDR3 reads CASSSGQGSGNTIYF. Here the CDR3 DNA reads TGTGCCAGCAGCTCGGGACAGGGGTCTGGAAACACCATATATTTT.

J is TRBJ1-3 and V is TRBV27; TRBD1 matches 8 bases. This CDR3 has 17 amino acids. The germline V gene has CDR1 MNHEY and CDR2 SMNVEV (reference sequence). The trim removed 7 bases at V and 4 bases at J, leaving 15 bases unmatched. The CDR3, as DNA: TGTGCCAGCACTACCTGGCGCAGGGGGCTAACGGGAAACACCATATATTTT. Amino acids: CASTTWRRGLTGNTIYF.

The rearrangement joins TRBV7-9 to TRBJ2-1, with 8 bases fitting TRBD2. With V trimmed by 4 bases and J by 8 bases, 7 bases remained unmatched. CDR1 SEHNR and CDR2 FQNEAQ come from the germline V gene (reference sequence). The length of the CDR3 is 14 residues. CDR3 protein: CASSSAGDRHEQFF. CDR3 nucleotide sequence: TGTGCCAGCAGCTCAGCGGGAGATAGGCATGAGCAGTTCTTC. The entire variable domain, with the rest obtained from reference TRBV7-9 and TRBJ2-1, is as follows: DTGVSQNPRHKITKRGQNVTFRCDPISEHNRLYWYRQTLGQGPEFLTYFQNEAQLEKSRLLSDRFSAERPKGSFSTLEIQRTEQGDSAMYLCASSSAGDRHEQFFGPGTRLTVL.

This clone appeared a few times. The V and J genes are TRBV9 and TRBJ2-5; D gene ambiguous. This CDR3 is 13 amino acids long. With 4 bases removed from V and 0 bases from J, the gap between germline ends came to 7 bases. Germline V gene lookup returns CDR1 SGDLS and CDR2 YYNGEE. CDR3 residues: CASSPLNQETQYF. DNA of the CDR3: TGTGCCAGCAGCCCACTCAACCAAGAGACCCAGTACTTC. Combining the CDR3 with reference TRBV9 and TRBJ2-5 gives the whole variable domain DSGVTQTPKHLITATGQRVTLRCSPRSGDLSVYWYQQSLDQGLQFLIQYYNGEERAKGNILERFSAQQFPDLHSELNLSSLELGDSALYFCASSPLNQETQYFGPGTRLLVL.

This clone has only a few counts. The chain combines TRBV28 with TRBJ2-5; 10 bases are shared with TRBD2. Trimming removed 8 bases from V and 5 bases from J; junction bases left unmatched: 8. CDR1 is MDHEN and CDR2 is SYDVKM in the germline V gene. This CDR3 is 14 amino acids long. CDR3 sequence: CASRVAGGGETQYF. CDR3 DNA: TGTGCCAGCCGAGTAGCGGGAGGCGGGGAGACCCAGTACTTC.

The V call is TRBV5-1, the J call TRBJ1-2; a possible D gene is TRBD1 (6 bases). Germline CDR1 SGHRS, CDR2 YFSETQ. The V gene lost 4 bases and the J gene lost 8 bases, with 15 bases spanning the gap. CDR3 length equals 13 residues. CDR3 DNA sequence: TGCGCCAGCAGCCCGCAGGGGCGGGAGGGCTACACCTTC. Its protein is CASSPQGREGYTF.

There are a few counts of this clone. The chain carries TRBV6-1 and TRBJ2-2, with 8 bases matching TRBD1. This CDR3 is built from 14 residues. With V trimmed by 7 bases and J by 4 bases, 5 bases remained unmatched. The germline V gene encodes CDR1 MNHNS and CDR2 SASEGT. The CDR3 is CASKDRVRTGELFF. CDR3 coding DNA: TGTGCCAGCAAGGACAGGGTTCGCACCGGGGAGCTGTTTTTT.

The chain couples TRBV28 to TRBJ2-1, with 7 bases identical to TRBD1. This CDR3 has 15 amino acids. CDR1 is MDHEN and CDR2 is SYDVKM in the germline V gene. V gave up 5 bases and J gave up 3 bases; unmatched junction bases: 7. The CDR3, as DNA: TGTGCCAGCAGTACCGGGACAGATAGCTACAATGAGCAGTTCTTC. Its protein is CASSTGTDSYNEQFF.

This chain links TRBV4-2 with TRBJ2-6; D is possibly TRBD1 (6 bases). Germline-derived CDR1 and CDR2 are LGHNA and YNFKEQ. Trimming took 4 bases from V and 4 from J, leaving 11 bases between them. CDR3 length: 15 residues. CDR3 bases: TGTGCCAGCAGCCTCAGGGGCGGCGGGGCCAACGTCCTGACTTTC. This codes for CASSLRGGGANVLTF.

The chain is built from TRBV6-5 and TRBJ1-2; D might be TRBD1 (6 bases). Germline V gives CDR1 MNHEY, CDR2 SVGAGI. CDR3 length: 15 residues. Between the trimmed V and J ends, which lost 5 bases and 8 bases, there was a span of 21 bases. The CDR3 region has the DNA TGTGCCAGCAGTCCTAACCTGCCGGGGGGGGGCGGCTACACCTTC. This translates into CASSPNLPGGGGYTF.

The chain couples TRBV2 to TRBJ2-7, with 11 positions matching TRBD2. Trimming took 8 bases from V and 2 from J; bases not matched to a gene: 17. The CDR3 has 18 residues. CDR1 SNHLY and CDR2 FYNNEI come from the germline V gene. In DNA form, the CDR3 reads TGTGCCAGCTATTGGATGCCTCGGGGACTAGCGGAAACCTACGAGCAGTACTTC. This encodes CASYWMPRGLAETYEQYF. The complete variable domain, with remaining parts taken from reference TRBV2 and TRBJ2-7, reads EPEVTQTPSHQVTQMGQEVILRCVPISNHLYFYWYRQILGQKVEFLVSFYNNEISEKSEIFDDQFSVERPDGSNFTLKIRSTKLEDSAMYFCASYWMPRGLAETYEQYFGPGTRLTVT.

The chain carries TRBV18 and TRBJ1-2, with a tentative D call TRBD1 (6 bases). Per the germline V gene, CDR1 is KGHSH and CDR2 is LQKENI. Trimming took off 3 bases at V and 4 bases at J, with 12 bases between the two ends. The CDR3 extends over 14 amino acids. CDR3 in amino acids: CASSPLDSRYGYTF. The CDR3 nucleotides are TGTGCCAGCTCACCCCTGGACAGTCGCTATGGCTACACCTTC.

The V call is TRBV6-1, the J call TRBJ1-2, with TRBD1 matching 8 bases. The germline CDR1 and CDR2 sequences are MNHNS and SASEGT. V dropped 3 bases and J dropped 4; count of bases not matched to a gene: 1. The CDR3 contains 13 residues. The CDR3 loop is CASSDRGPYGYTF. The DNA for the CDR3 is TGTGCCAGCAGTGACAGGGGGCCCTATGGCTACACCTTC.

CDR3: CASSSTGVGELFF. CDR3 nucleotides: TGTGCCAGCAGTTCCACAGGTGTCGGGGAGCTGTTTTTT. J is TRBJ2-2 and V is TRBV27, with D perhaps TRBD1 (5 bases). The CDR3 contains 13 residues. V lost 4 bases to trimming and J lost 7 bases, with 10 bases between them. Germline assignment: CDR1 MNHEY and CDR2 SMNVEV (reference sequence).

With regard to this clone: The junction differs from germline at one of its ends, possibly a read error. The chain links TRBV7-7 to TRBJ2-1, with 9 positions matching TRBD2. CDR1 SSHAT and CDR2 FNYEAQ come from the germline V gene (reference sequence). This CDR3 contains 15 residues. The CDR3 nucleotides are TGTGCTAGCAGCTTAGGGGTAGCGGGAGAGGGTGAGCAGTTCTTC. Its protein product is CASSLGVAGEGEQFF.

This clone has just one count. The chain links TRBV6-1 to TRBJ2-7; D is unclear. The V gene's germline CDR1 is MNHNS and CDR2 SASEGT. Trimming removed 2 bases at V and 3 bases at J, with 8 bases between. This CDR3 is 13 amino acids long. The CDR3 is CASSERRFYEQYF. The CDR3 DNA is TGTGCCAGCAGTGAACGCAGATTCTACGAGCAGTACTTC.

The table lists this clone with a count of one. J is TRBJ2-7 and V is TRBV6-5; TRBD1 might be the D (7 bases). CDR1 and CDR2 from the germline V gene are MNHEY and SVGAGI. Between the trimmed V and J ends, which lost 6 bases and 4 bases, there was a span of 13 bases. The CDR3 is 13 residues long. CDR3: CASSGGGGYEQYF. The CDR3 DNA follows: TGTGCCAGCAGCGGAGGGGGCGGGTACGAGCAGTACTTC.

This clone was recorded once. The genes are TRBV7-9 and TRBJ2-1; D may be TRBD1 (6 bases). Germline V gene data show CDR1 as SEHNR and CDR2 as FQNEAQ (reference sequence). V was shortened by 10 bases and J by 5 bases, with 12 bases between the two germline ends. The CDR3 has 12 amino acids. Here the CDR3 reads CAIRGNNNEQFF. CDR3 in DNA: TGTGCCATTAGGGGGAACAACAATGAGCAGTTCTTC.

This clone was seen a single time. This sequence joins TRBV6-1 and TRBJ2-3; TRBD2 is a possible D gene (6 bases). CDR3 length: 14 residues. The V gene lost 6 bases and the J gene lost 4 bases, with 14 bases spanning the gap. CDR1 is MNHNS, CDR2 SASEGT, per germline. CDR3 nucleotide sequence: TGTGCCAGCAGGCCCCTGGGACTTTCAGATACGCAGTATTTT. Its protein is CASRPLGLSDTQYF.

This clone was seen a handful of times. This sequence joins TRBV6-4 and TRBJ2-2; a weak D match, TRBD1 (5 bases). The germline V and J ends were trimmed by 3 bases and 1 base, with 12 bases remaining between them. The germline CDR1 and CDR2 sequences are MRHNA and SNTAGT. The length of the CDR3 is 16 residues. CDR3 protein: CASSEAGPENTGELFF. CDR3 DNA: TGTGCCAGCAGTGAGGCAGGGCCTGAGAACACCGGGGAGCTGTTTTTT.

The chain recombines TRBV28 with TRBJ1-5; D is unresolved. This CDR3 comprises 14 residues. CDR1 is MDHEN and CDR2 is SYDVKM in the germline V gene. V was shortened by 5 bases and J by 2 bases, with 10 bases between the two germline ends. The CDR3 sequence is CASSESLGNQPQHF. The DNA for the CDR3 is TGTGCCAGCAGTGAGAGCCTAGGCAATCAGCCCCAGCATTTT.

This sequence joins TRBV30 and TRBJ2-7; D might be TRBD2 (6 bases). CDR3 size: 18 residues. Germline V CDR1 and CDR2: GTSNPN, SVGIG (reference sequence). The V gene lost 0 bases and the J gene lost 0 bases, with 21 bases spanning the gap. The CDR3 region is CAWSVRPLASGPSYEQYF. The CDR3 DNA is TGTGCCTGGAGTGTACGACCGCTGGCCAGCGGGCCCTCCTACGAGCAGTACTTC.

The J gene is TRBJ2-1, the V gene TRBV19; D ambiguous. Germline CDR1 is LNHDA and CDR2 is SQIVND (reference sequence). This CDR3 region has 14 residues. V dropped 6 bases and J dropped 6 bases, with 15 bases sitting between them. CDR3 loop: CASSLITGGNEQFF. The CDR3 DNA follows: TGTGCCAGTAGCCTGATAACTGGTGGCAATGAGCAGTTCTTC.

V is TRBV5-1 and J is TRBJ2-2, with D perhaps matching TRBD1 (6 bases). The CDR3 runs 16 residues. The germline V and J ends were trimmed by 0 bases and 5 bases, with 14 bases remaining between them. Germline V gene lookup returns CDR1 SGHRS and CDR2 YFSETQ. The CDR3 loop is CASSLVRGAGTGELFF. CDR3 in DNA: TGCGCCAGCAGCTTGGTCAGGGGCGCCGGGACCGGGGAGCTGTTTTTT.

The J gene is TRBJ2-5, the V gene TRBV10-1; weak D call: TRBD1 (5 bases). Germline assignment: CDR1 WNHNN and CDR2 SYGVQD (reference sequence). V was shortened by 3 bases and J by 7 bases, with 12 bases between the two germline ends. There are 13 residues in the CDR3. CDR3 amino acids: CASSDRVRSTQYF. In nucleotides, the CDR3 is TGCGCCAGCAGTGACAGGGTCCGTTCGACCCAGTACTTC.

In this sample, this clone turned up a few times. The chain joins TRBV4-1 to TRBJ2-2, with TRBD2 identical over 9 bases. The germline V gene encodes CDR1 MGHRA and CDR2 YSYEKL. The CDR3 length is 16 residues. V was clipped by 1 base and J by 6 bases; unmatched bases: 6. CDR3 sequence (DNA): TGCGCCAGCAGCCAAGTTCTGCGGGAGGGCCCCGGGGAGCTGTTTTTT. Residues: CASSQVLREGPGELFF.

In regard to this clone: At one end, the junction sequence differs from germline, possibly due to a read error. The sample contains more than one DNA sequence encoding this CDR3. The chain uses TRBV27 and TRBJ2-2, with D possibly matching TRBD2 (5 bases). CDR1 and CDR2 from the germline V gene are MNHEY and SMNVEV (reference sequence). This CDR3 spans 14 amino acids. CDR3 bases: TGTGCCAGCCGCTTCGGGGAGAGGACCGGGGAGCTGTTTTTC. This encodes CASRFGERTGELFF.

The chain recombines TRBV6-1 with TRBJ2-7, with 9 bases lining up with TRBD2. Germline CDR1 MNHNS, CDR2 SASEGT. V shed 2 bases, J shed 6 bases, and the junction held 11 bases outside the gene matches. The CDR3 runs to 16 residues. The CDR3 DNA reads TGTGCCAGCAGTGAACTTACCGGGACTAGCACTGGCGAGCAGTACTTC. Encoded protein: CASSELTGTSTGEQYF.

The rearrangement links TRBV6-1 to TRBJ2-1; the D is unclear. V was clipped by 2 bases and J by 5 bases, with 7 bases between them. CDR1 is MNHNS and CDR2 is SASEGT in the germline V gene. This CDR3 spans 13 amino acids. The CDR3 here is CASSETLDNEQFF. The CDR3 DNA is TGTGCCAGCAGTGAAACTTTAGACAATGAGCAGTTCTTC.